The next 2 T cell receptor beta chains were all read from a single sample in a study of response to subunit inactivated influenza vaccine. TCRdb ran MiXCR on the RT-PCR reads and lists one entry per CDR3 protein. The sample contains about 530,000 distinct CDR3 sequences, 10% to 15% of which appear only once. Sequences were derived from PBMCs from blood, sampled 40 to 50 days after vaccination. All receptors derive from a man aged 45-65 years who received an inactivated influenza vaccine.

This clonotype was observed a few times. The CDR3 nucleotides read TGTGCCAGCAGTTTAGGGCAGCATCAGCCCCAGCATTTT. Amino acids: CASSLGQHQPQHF. The chain recombines TRBV12-3 or TRBV12-4 with TRBJ1-5, with D hard to call. The V and J ends lost 1 base and 5 bases respectively, with 6 bases between them. There are 13 residues in the CDR3.

The CDR3 is CASSLSSSKETQYF. The CDR3 bases are TGTGCCAGCAGTTTGAGTAGCTCAAAAGAGACCCAGTACTTC. V gene TRBV6-5 combines with J gene TRBJ2-5; D is undetermined. CDR3 length equals 14 residues. Deletions cut 4 bases from V and 3 bases from J, with 12 bases between. The V gene's germline CDR1 is MNHEY and CDR2 SVGAGI.